This TCR beta chain was sequenced for a study of neoadjuvant nivolumab and ipilimumab in lung cancer. Study-level findings and limits: Only two of four nivolumab-treated tumors gained richness and clonality by surgery. Resected tumors had greater TCR richness and clonality than uninvolved lung. Higher pretherapy blood TCR richness went with higher resected-tumor richness.

Germline V gene data show CDR1 as SGHTS and CDR2 as YDEGEE. V lost 6 bases and J lost 9; bases outside the gene matches: 15. This CDR3 spans 16 amino acids. Data came from immunoSEQ multiplex PCR; TCRdb stores just in-frame clones and leaves some out. The sample yields tens of thousands of clones, around nine tenths seen once. A note on this clone: Its antigen remains unknown.

This rearrangement joins TRBV5-8 to TRBJ2-1, with 10 bases fitting TRBD2. The TCR sequence derives from an adult with non-small cell lung cancer. Some clones in this sample may be carry-over from other donors' samples. The sequenced sample was blood, obtained before neoadjuvant nivolumab, alone or with ipilimumab. CDR3 nucleotides: TGTGCCAGCATCCCTGGACGGGTAGCGGGGGGTCTTGAGCAGTTCTTC. Translation gives CASIPGRVAGGLEQFF. Filled out from reference TRBV5-8 and TRBJ2-1, the complete variable domain reads EAGVTQSPTHLIKTRGQQATLRCSPISGHTSVYWYQQALGLGLQFLLWYDEGEERNRGNFPPRFSGRQFPNYSSELNVNALELEDSALYLCASIPGRVAGGLEQFFGPGTRLTVL.